The T cell receptor beta chain under discussion was sequenced for a study of tumor-infiltrating lymphocytes in glioblastoma multiforme. Overall study findings and caveats: Clone frequencies may be distorted by unequal TCR transcripts per cell.

TCRB libraries came from RNA via three nested multiplex PCR rounds. TCRdb re-derived calls from the multiplex PCR reads in MiXCR, one entry per CDR3 protein. There are some 13,000 distinct CDR3 sequences in the sample; almost 65% occur only once, and roughly a third lies in the top ten. In the case of this clonotype: Its target is unknown.

The origin of this receptor is a male donor with glioblastoma. The material sequenced was brain tumor tissue.

DNA of the CDR3: TGCAGTGCTTCCCGTCCATATAGCACAGATACGCAGTATTTT. Translation: CSASRPYSTDTQYF. The chain combines TRBV20-1 with TRBJ2-3; D is unclear. The CDR3 is 14 residues long. Germline CDR1 DFQATT, CDR2 SNEGSKA (reference sequence). V dropped 5 bases and J dropped 0 bases, with 12 bases sitting between them.